This T cell receptor (beta chain) emerged from a study of blood T cell repertoires in COVID-19. TCRdb keeps only in-frame clones here, not all; method: immunoSEQ multiplex PCR. This table holds 150,000 to 200,000 clones, about 90% found once. The CDR3 covers 15 residues. The germline gives CDR1 SNHLY, CDR2 FYNNEI. Trimming removed 3 bases at V and 3 bases at J, with 12 bases between. Sequences were obtained from PBMCs or T cells enriched from blood (not recorded which). This clonotype was obtained from a human donor with acute COVID-19. The donor label of this sample is uncertain. The chain links TRBV2 to TRBJ2-1; unclear D gene. CDR3 loop: CASSERRPFYNEQFF. CDR3 nucleotides: TGTGCCAGCAGTGAGCGCAGGCCCTTCTACAATGAGCAGTTCTTC.